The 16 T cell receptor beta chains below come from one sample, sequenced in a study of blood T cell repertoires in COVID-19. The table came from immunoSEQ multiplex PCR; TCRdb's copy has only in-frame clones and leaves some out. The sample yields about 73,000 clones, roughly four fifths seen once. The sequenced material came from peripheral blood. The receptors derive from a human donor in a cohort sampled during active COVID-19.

For the CDR3, the DNA is TGTGCCAGCAGTGGGAGGGGGACTGAAGCTTTCTTT. Amino acids: CASSGRGTEAFF. The chain employs TRBV6-6 and TRBJ1-1, with D perhaps matching TRBD1 (6 bases). Trimming removed 5 bases at V and 5 bases at J, with 9 bases between. This CDR3 region has 12 residues. From germline, CDR1 is MNHNY and CDR2 SVGAGI (reference sequence).

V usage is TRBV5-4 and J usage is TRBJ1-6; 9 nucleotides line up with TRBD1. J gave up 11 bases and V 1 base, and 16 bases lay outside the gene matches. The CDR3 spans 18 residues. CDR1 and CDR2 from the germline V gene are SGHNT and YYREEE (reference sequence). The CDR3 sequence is CASSLPGQGKGRSPPLHF. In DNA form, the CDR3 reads TGTGCCAGCAGCTTGCCGGGACAGGGAAAGGGACGGAGCCCACCCCTCCACTTT. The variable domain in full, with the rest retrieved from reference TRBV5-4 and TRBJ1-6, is ETGVTQSPTHLIKTRGQQVTLRCSSQSGHNTVSWYQQALGQGPQFIFQYYREEENGRGNFPPRFSGLQFPNYSSELNVNALELDDSALYLCASSLPGQGKGRSPPLHFGNGTRLTVT.

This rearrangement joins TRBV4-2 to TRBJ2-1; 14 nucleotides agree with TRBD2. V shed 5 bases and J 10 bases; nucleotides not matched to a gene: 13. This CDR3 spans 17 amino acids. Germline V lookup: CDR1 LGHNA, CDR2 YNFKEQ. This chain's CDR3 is CASSARTSGGPGQEQFF. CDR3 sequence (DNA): TGTGCCAGCAGCGCTCGGACTAGCGGGGGGCCCGGCCAGGAGCAGTTCTTC.

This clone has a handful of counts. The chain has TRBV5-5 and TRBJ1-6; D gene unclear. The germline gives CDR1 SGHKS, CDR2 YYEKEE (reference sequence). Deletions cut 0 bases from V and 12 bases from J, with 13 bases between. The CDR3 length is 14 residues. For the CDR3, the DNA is TGTGCCAGCAGCTTGGGCTTGTACGGAGAACCCCTCCACTTT. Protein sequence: CASSLGLYGEPLHF.

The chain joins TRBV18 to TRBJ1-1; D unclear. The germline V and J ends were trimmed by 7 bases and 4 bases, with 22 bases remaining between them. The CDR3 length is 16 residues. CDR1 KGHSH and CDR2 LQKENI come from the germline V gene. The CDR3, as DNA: TGTGCCAGCTACCCGTTTTGGCCCCAGTCCCTCACTGAAGCTTTCTTT. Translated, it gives CASYPFWPQSLTEAFF.

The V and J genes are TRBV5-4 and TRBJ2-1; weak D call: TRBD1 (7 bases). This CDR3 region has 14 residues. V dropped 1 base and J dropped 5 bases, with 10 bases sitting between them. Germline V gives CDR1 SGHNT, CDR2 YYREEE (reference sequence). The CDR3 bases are TGTGCCAGCAGCTTGCAGGGGGGACACAATGAGCAGTTCTTC. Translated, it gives CASSLQGGHNEQFF.

This chain's CDR3 is CASSVEGEDYNEQFF. The DNA of the CDR3 is TGTGCCAGCAGCGTAGAAGGGGAGGACTACAATGAGCAGTTCTTC. The chain links TRBV9 to TRBJ2-1; tentatively, D is TRBD2 (6 bases). The CDR3 has 15 residues. From germline, CDR1 is SGDLS and CDR2 YYNGEE. The V end lost 0 bases, the J end lost 3 bases, and 10 bases lay between the germline ends.

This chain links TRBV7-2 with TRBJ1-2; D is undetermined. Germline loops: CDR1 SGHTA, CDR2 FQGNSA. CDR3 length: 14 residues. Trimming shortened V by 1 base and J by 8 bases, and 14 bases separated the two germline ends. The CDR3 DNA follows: TGTGCCAGCAGCTTAGATCGGAGTTCCAAGGGCTACACCTTC. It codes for CASSLDRSSKGYTF.

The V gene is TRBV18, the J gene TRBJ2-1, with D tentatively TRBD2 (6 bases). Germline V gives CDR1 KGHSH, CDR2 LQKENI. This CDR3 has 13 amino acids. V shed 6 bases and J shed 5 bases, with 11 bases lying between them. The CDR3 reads CASSRGTDNEQFF. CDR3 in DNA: TGTGCCAGCTCCCGCGGGACCGACAATGAGCAGTTCTTC.

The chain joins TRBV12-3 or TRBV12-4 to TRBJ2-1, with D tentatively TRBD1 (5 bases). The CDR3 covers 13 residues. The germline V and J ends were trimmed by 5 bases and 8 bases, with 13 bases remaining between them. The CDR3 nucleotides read TGTGCCAGCAGTCACGGACAAGGCGATGAGCAGTTCTTC. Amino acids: CASSHGQGDEQFF.

In DNA, the CDR3 is TGTGCCAGCAGTGAAGTAGCAGCTTATAGCAATCAGCCCCAGCATTTT. This translates into CASSEVAAYSNQPQHF. This chain joins TRBV2 and TRBJ1-5; D gene uncertain. V was pared by 1 base and J by 0 bases, with 10 bases between. The CDR3 runs 16 residues. Germline CDR1 SNHLY, CDR2 FYNNEI.

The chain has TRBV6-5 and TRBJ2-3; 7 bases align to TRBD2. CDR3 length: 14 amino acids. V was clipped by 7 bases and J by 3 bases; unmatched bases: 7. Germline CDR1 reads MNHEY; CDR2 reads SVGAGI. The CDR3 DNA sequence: TGTGCCAGCACGGGCGGGGGTGTGACAGATACGCAGTATTTT. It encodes CASTGGGVTDTQYF.

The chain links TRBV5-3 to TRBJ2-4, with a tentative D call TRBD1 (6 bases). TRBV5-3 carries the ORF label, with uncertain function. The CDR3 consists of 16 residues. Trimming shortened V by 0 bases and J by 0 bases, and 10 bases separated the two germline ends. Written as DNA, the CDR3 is TGTGCCAGAAGCTTGGGGGCAGGGGAAGCCAAAAACATTCAGTACTTC. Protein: CARSLGAGEAKNIQYF.

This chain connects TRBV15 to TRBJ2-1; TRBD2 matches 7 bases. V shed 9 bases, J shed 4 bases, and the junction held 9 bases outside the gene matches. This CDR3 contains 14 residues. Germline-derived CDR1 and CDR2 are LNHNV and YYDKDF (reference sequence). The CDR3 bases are TGTGCCACGATCCCTGGGGGGGGTTACAATGAGCAGTTCTTC. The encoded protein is CATIPGGGYNEQFF.

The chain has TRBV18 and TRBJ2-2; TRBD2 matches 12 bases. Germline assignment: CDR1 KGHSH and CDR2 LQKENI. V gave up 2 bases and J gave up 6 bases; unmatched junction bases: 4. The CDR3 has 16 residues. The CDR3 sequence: CASSPSSGGDPGELFF. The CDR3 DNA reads TGTGCCAGCTCACCATCTAGCGGGGGGGACCCCGGGGAGCTGTTTTTT. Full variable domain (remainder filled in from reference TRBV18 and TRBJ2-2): NAGVMQNPRHLVRRRGQEARLRCSPMKGHSHVYWYRQLPEEGLKFMVYLQKENIIDESGMPKERFSAEFPKEGPSILRIQQVVRGDSAAYFCASSPSSGGDPGELFFGEGSRLTVL.

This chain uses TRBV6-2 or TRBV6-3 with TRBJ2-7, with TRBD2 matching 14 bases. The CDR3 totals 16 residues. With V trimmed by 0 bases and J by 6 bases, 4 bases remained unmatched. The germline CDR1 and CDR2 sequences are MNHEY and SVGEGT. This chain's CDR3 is CASSYSRLAGGSEQYF. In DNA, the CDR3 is TGTGCCAGCAGTTACTCGAGACTAGCGGGGGGGTCCGAGCAGTACTTC.